This record looks at one T cell receptor (beta chain) sequence and its context. No antigen is known for it. The sample belongs to a study of T cell repertoires in cytomegalovirus infection. Using its own MiXCR run on the reads, TCRdb lists one record per CDR3 protein. The sample lists 700,000 to 950,000 distinct CDR3 sequences; approximately 32% were seen once. CDR1 is SNHLY and CDR2 is FYNNEI in the germline V gene. Trimming shortened V by 0 bases and J by 2 bases, and 14 bases separated the two germline ends. The CDR3 runs 18 residues. Whole-study findings and limits: Public TCR beta family frequency separated CMV-and-HLA carriers, including in an independent cohort.

This TCR derives from a human donor in good health (CMV status not recorded). Some clones in this sample may be carry-over from other donors' samples. The chain links TRBV2 to TRBJ1-6; D gene uncertain. The input for sequencing was cultured CD8+ T cells from PBMCs, taken from culture after CMV antigen stimulation. Written as DNA, the CDR3 is TGTGCCAGCAGTGAAGCGCTTCGTGCAGACACCTATAATTCACCCCTCCACTTT. This gives the protein CASSEALRADTYNSPLHF.